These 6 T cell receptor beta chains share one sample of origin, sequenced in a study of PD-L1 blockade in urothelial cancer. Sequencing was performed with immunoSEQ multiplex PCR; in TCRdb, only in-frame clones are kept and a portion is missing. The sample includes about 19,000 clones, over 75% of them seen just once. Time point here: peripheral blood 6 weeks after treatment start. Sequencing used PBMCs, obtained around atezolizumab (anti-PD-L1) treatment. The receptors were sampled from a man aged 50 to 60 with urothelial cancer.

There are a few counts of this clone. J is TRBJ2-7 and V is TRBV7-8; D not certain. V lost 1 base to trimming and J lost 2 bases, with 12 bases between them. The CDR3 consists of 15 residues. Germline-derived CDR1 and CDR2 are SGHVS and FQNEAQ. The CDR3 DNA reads TGTGCCAGCAGCTTAGAATTAGCTGAAACCTACGAGCAGTACTTC. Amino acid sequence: CASSLELAETYEQYF.

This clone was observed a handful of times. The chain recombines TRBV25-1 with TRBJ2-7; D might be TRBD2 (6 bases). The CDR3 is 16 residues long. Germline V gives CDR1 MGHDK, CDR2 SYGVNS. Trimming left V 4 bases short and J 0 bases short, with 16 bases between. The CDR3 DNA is TGTGCCAGCAGTGGGGGGGAAGCGGAGAGCTCCTACGAGCAGTACTTC. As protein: CASSGGEAESSYEQYF.

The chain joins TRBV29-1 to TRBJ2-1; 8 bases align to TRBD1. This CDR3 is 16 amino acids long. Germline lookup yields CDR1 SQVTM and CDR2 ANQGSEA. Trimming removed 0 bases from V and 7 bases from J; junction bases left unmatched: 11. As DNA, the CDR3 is TGCAGCGTTGAAGATTTAGTAACAGGGGGTTCGAATGAGCAGTTCTTC. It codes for CSVEDLVTGGSNEQFF.

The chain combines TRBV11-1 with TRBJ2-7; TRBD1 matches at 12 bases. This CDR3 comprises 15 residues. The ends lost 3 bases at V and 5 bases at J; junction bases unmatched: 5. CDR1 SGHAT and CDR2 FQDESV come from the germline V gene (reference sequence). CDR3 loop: CASSFVGTGGNEQYF. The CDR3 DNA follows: TGTGCCAGCAGCTTTGTTGGGACAGGGGGCAACGAGCAGTACTTC.

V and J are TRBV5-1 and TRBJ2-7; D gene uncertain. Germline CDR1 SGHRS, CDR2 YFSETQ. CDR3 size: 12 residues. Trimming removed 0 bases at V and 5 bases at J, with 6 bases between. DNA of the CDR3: TGCGCCAGCAGCTTGGACAGAAACGAGCAGTACTTC. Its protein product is CASSLDRNEQYF.

CDR3 sequence: CASNRQGSGSGGYTF. The CDR3 coding sequence is TGTGCCAGTAATAGACAGGGTTCAGGGTCGGGAGGCTACACCTTC. This chain joins TRBV19 and TRBJ1-2; 7 bases map to TRBD1. The CDR3 covers 15 residues. The germline CDR1 and CDR2 sequences are LNHDA and SQIVND (reference sequence). V gave up 7 bases and J gave up 8 bases; unmatched junction bases: 16.